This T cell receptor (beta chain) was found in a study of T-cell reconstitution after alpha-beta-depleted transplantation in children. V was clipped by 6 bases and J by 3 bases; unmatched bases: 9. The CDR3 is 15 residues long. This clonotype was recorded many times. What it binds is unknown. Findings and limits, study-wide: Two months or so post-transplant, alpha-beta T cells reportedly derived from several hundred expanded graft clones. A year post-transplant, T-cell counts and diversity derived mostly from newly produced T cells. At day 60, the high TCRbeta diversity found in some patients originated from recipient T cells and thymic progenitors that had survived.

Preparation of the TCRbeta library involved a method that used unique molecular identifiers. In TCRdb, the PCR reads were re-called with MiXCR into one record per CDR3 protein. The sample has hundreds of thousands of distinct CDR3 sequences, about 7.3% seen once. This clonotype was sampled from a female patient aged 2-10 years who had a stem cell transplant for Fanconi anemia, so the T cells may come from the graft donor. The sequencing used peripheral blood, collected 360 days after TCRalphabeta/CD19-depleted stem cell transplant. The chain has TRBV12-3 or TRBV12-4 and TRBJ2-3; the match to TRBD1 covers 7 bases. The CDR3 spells CASSTRQGRTDTQYF. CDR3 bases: TGTGCCAGCAGCACCCGACAGGGTAGGACAGATACGCAGTATTTT.